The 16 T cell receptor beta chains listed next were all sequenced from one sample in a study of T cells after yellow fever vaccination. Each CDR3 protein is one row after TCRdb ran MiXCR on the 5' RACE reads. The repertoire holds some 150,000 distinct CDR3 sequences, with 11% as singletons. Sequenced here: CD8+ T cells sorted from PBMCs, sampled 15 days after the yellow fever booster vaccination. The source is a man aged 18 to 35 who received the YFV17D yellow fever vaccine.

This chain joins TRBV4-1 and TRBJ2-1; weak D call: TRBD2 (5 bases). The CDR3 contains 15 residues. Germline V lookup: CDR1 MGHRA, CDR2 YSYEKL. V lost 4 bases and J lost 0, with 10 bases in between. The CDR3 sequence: CASSRRDNSYNEQFF. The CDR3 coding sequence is TGCGCCAGCAGCCGCCGGGATAACTCCTACAATGAGCAGTTCTTC.

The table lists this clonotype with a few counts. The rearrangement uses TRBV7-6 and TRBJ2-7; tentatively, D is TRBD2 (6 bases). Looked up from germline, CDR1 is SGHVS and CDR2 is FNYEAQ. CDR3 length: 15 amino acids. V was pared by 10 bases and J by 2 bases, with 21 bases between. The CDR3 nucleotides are TGTGCCACAGCAAATCCGCGGGACGGACCCTACGAGCAGTACGTC. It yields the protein CATANPRDGPYEQYV.

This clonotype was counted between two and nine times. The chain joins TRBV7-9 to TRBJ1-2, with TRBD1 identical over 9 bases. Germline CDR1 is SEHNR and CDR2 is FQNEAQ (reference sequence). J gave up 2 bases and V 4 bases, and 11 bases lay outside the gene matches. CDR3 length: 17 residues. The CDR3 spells CASSSRRPGTGNYGYTF. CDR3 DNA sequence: TGTGCCAGCAGCTCCAGGCGTCCCGGGACAGGGAACTATGGCTACACCTTC.

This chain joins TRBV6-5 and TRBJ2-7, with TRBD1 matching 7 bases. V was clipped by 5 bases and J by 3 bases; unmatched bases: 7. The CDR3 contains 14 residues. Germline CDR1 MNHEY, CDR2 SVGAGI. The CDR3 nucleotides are TGTGCCAGCAGTATGGGGACAGTGGGCTACGAGCAGTACTTC. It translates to CASSMGTVGYEQYF.

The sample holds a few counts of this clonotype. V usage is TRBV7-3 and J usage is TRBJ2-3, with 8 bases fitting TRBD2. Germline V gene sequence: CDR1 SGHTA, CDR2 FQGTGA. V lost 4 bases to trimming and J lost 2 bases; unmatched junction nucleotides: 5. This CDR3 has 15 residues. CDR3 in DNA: TGTGCCAGCAGCTGGGGCGGGGGGCCCACAGATACGCAGTATTTT. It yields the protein CASSWGGGPTDTQYF.

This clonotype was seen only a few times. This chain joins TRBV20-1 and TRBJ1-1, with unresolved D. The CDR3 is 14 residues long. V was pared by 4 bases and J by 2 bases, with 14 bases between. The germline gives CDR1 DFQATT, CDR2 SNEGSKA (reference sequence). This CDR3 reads CSAIPEDPNTEAFF. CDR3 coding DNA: TGCAGTGCTATCCCGGAAGATCCTAACACTGAAGCTTTCTTT.

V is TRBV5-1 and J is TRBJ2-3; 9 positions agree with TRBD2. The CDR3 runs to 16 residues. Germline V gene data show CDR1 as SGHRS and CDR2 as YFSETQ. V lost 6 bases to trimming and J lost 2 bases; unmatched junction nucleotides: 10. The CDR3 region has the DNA TGCGCCAGCAACAAACATAGCGGGGGCTACACAGATACGCAGTATTTT. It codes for CASNKHSGGYTDTQYF.

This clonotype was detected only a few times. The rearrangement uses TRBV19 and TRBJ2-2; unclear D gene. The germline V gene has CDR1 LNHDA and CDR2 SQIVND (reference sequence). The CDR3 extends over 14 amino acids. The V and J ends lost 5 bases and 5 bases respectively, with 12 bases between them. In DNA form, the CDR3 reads TGTGCCAGTAGTGCGAATCTGGGTACCGGGGAGCTGTTTTTT. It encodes CASSANLGTGELFF.

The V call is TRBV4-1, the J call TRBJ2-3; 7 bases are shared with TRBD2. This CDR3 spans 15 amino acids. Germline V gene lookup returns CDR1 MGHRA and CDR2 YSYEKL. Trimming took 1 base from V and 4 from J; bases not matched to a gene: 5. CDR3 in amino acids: CASSQVTSSADTQYF. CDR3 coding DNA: TGCGCCAGCAGCCAAGTGACTAGCTCTGCAGATACGCAGTATTTT.

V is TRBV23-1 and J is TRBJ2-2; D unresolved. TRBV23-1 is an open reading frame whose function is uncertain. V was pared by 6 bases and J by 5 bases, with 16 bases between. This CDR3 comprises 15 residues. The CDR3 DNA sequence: TGCGCCAGCAGCCAAGTCCCCCGGATTACCGGGGAGCTGTTTTTT. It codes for CASSQVPRITGELFF.

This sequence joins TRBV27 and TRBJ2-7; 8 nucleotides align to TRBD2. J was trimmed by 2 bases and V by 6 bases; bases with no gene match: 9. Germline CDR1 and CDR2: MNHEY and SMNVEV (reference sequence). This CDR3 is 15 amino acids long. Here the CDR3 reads CASSPTSAGAYEQYF. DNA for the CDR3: TGTGCCAGCAGCCCTACCTCAGCGGGGGCCTACGAGCAGTACTTC.

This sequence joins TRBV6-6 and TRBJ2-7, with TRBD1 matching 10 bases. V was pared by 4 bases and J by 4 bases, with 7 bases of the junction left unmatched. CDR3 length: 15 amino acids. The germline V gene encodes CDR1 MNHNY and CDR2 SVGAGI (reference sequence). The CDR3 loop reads CASSLRDRGRYEQYF. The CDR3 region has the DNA TGTGCCAGCAGTTTGCGGGACAGGGGAAGGTACGAGCAGTACTTC.

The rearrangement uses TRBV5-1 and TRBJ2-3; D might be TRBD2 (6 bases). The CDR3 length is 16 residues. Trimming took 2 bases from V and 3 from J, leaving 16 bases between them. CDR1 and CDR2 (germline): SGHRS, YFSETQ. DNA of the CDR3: TGCGCCAGCAGCTTTCGGAGGGTTTGGCGTACAGATACGCAGTATTTT. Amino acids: CASSFRRVWRTDTQYF.

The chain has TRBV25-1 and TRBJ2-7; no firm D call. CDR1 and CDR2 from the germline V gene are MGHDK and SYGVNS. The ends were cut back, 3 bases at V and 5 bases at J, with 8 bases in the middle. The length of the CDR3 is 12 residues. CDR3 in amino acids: CASSEDLDEQYF. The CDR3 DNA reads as TGTGCCAGCAGTGAGGATTTGGACGAGCAGTACTTC.

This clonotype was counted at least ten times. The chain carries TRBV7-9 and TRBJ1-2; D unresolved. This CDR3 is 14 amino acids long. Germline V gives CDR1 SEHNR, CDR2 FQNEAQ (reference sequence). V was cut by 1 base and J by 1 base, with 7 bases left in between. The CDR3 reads CASSLVQVNYGYTF. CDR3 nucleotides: TGTGCCAGCAGCTTAGTTCAGGTTAACTATGGCTACACCTTC.

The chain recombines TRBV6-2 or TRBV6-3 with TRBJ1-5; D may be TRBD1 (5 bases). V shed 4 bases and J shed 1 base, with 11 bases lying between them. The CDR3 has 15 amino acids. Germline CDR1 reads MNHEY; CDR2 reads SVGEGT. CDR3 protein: CASSSQGWSNQPQHF. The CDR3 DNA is TGTGCCAGCAGTTCGCAGGGCTGGAGCAATCAGCCCCAGCATTTT.